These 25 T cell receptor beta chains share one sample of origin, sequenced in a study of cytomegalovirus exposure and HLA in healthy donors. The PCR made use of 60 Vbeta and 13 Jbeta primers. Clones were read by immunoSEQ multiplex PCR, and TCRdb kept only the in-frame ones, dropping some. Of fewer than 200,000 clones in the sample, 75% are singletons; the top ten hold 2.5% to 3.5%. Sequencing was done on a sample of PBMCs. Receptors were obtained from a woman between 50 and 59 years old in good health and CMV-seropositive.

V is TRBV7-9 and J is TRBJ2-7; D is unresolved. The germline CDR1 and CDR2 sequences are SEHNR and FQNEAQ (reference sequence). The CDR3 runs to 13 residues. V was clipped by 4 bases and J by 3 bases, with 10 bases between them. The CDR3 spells CASSSLGRYEQYF. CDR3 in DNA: TGTGCCAGCAGCTCCCTAGGCCGCTACGAGCAGTACTTC.

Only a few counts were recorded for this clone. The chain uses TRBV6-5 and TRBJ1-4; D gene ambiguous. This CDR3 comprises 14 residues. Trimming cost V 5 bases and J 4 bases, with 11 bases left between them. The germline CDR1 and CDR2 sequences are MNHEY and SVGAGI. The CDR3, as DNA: TGTGCCAGCAGTGAAATCTACCTTAATGAAAAACTGTTTTTT. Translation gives CASSEIYLNEKLFF.

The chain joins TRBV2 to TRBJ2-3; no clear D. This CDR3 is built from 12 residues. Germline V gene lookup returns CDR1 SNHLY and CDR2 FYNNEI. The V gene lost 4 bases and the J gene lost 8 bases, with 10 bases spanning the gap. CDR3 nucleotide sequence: TGTGCCAGCAGTGTAGCACAATGTACGCAGTATTTT. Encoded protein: CASSVAQCTQYF.

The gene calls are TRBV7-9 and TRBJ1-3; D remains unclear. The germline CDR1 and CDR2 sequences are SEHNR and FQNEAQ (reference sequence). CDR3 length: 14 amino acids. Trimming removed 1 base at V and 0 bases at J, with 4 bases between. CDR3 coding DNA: TGTGCCAGCAGCTTAGAGAGCTCTGGAAACACCATATATTTT. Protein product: CASSLESSGNTIYF.

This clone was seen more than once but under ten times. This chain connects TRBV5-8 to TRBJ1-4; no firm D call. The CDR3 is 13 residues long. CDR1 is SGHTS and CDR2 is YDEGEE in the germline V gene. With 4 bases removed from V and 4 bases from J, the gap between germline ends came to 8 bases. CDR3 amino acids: CASSRSHNEKLFF. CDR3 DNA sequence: TGTGCCAGCAGCCGGTCCCATAATGAAAAACTGTTTTTT. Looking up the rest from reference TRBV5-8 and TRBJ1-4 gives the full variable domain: EAGVTQSPTHLIKTRGQQATLRCSPISGHTSVYWYQQALGLGLQFLLWYDEGEERNRGNFPPRFSGRQFPNYSSELNVNALELEDSALYLCASSRSHNEKLFFGSGTQLSVL.

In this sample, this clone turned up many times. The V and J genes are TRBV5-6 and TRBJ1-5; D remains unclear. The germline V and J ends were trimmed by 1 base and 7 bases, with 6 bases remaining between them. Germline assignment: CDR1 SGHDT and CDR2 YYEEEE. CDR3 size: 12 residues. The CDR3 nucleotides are TGTGCCAGCAGCTTGCCAGGACAGCCCCAGCATTTT. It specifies CASSLPGQPQHF. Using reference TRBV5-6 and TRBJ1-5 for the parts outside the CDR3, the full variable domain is DAGVTQSPTHLIKTRGQQVTLRCSPKSGHDTVSWYQQALGQGPQFIFQYYEEEERQRGNFPDRFSGHQFPNYSSELNVNALLLGDSALYLCASSLPGQPQHFGDGTRLSIL.

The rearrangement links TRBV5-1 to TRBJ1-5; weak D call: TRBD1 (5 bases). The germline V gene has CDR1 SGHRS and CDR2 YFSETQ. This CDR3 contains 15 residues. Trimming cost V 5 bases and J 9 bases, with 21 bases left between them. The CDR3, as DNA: TGCGCCAGCAGGAGGGGACTTTTCCCCAGGGTGCCCCAGCATTTT. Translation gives CASRRGLFPRVPQHF.

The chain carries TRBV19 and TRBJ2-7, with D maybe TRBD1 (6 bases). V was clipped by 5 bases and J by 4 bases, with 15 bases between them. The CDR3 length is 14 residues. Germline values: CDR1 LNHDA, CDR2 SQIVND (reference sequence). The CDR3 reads CASSSWDTAYEQYF. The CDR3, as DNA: TGTGCCAGTAGTTCATGGGACACGGCATACGAGCAGTACTTC.

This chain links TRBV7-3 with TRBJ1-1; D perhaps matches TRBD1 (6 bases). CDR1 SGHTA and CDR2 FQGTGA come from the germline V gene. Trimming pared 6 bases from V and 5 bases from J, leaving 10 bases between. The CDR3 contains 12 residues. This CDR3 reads CASSSTGTEAFF. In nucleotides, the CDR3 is TGTGCCAGCAGTTCCACAGGGACTGAAGCTTTCTTT. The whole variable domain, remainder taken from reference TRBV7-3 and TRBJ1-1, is GAGVSQTPSNKVTEKGKYVELRCDPISGHTALYWYRQSLGQGPEFLIYFQGTGAADDSGLPNDRFFAVRPEGSVSTLKIQRTERGDSAVYLCASSSTGTEAFFGQGTRLTVV.

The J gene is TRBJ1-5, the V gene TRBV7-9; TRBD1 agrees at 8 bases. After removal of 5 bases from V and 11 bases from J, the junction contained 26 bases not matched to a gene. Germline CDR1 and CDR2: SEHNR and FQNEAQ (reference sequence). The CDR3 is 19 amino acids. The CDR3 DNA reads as TGTGCCAGCAGCCGACACCTGACAGGGGATTATGGTCCCAATCACGCCCAGCATTTT. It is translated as CASSRHLTGDYGPNHAQHF.

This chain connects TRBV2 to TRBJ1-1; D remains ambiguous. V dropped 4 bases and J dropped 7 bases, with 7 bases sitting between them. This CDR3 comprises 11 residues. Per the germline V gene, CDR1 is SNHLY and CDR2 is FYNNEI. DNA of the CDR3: TGTGCCAGCAGTGGCGCGGGTGAAGCTTTCTTT. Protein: CASSGAGEAFF.

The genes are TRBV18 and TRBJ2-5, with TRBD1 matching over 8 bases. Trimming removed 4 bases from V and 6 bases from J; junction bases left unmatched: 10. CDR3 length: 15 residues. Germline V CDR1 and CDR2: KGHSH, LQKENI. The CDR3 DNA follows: TGTGCCAGCTCACAAACGGGACAGGCGGCGCAGACCCAGTACTTC. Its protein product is CASSQTGQAAQTQYF.

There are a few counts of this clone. This CDR3 is CASSVKGGGTEAFF. CDR3 in DNA: TGTGCCAGCAGTGTAAAGGGAGGGGGAACTGAAGCTTTCTTT. The rearrangement uses TRBV6-1 and TRBJ1-1; tentatively, D is TRBD1 (6 bases). V was cut by 4 bases and J by 5 bases, with 14 bases left in between. The CDR3 is 14 amino acids. Per germline, CDR1 MNHNS and CDR2 SASEGT.

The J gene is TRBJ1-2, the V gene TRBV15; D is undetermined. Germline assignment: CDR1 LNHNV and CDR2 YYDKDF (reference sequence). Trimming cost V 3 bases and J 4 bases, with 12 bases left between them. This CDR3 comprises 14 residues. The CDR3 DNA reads TGTGCCACCAGCAGCCGGAACGGCGGCTATGGCTACACCTTC. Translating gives CATSSRNGGYGYTF.

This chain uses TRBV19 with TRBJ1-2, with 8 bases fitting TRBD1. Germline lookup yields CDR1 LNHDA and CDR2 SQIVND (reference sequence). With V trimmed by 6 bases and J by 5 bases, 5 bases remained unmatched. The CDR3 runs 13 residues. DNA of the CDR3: TGTGCCAGTAGGATACAGGGGGTTTATGGCTACACCTTC. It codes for CASRIQGVYGYTF.

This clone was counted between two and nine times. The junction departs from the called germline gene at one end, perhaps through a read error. The CDR3 region has the DNA TGTGCCAGCAGTTCCGGGGGACAGTTAGACTTC. Amino acid sequence: CASSSGGQLDF. This rearrangement joins TRBV27 to TRBJ2-7, with a possible D match to TRBD1 (7 bases). Per the germline V gene, CDR1 is MNHEY and CDR2 is SMNVEV (reference sequence). The CDR3 is 11 amino acids.

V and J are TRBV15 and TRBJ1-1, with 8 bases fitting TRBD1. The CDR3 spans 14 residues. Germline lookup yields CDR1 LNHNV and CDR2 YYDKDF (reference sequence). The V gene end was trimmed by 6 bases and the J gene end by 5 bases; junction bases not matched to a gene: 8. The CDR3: CATSDGQGWTEAFF. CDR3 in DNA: TGTGCCACCAGTGACGGACAGGGTTGGACTGAAGCTTTCTTT. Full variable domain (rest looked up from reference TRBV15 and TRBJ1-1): DAMVIQNPRYQVTQFGKPVTLSCSQTLNHNVMYWYQQKSSQAPKLLFHYYDKDFNNEADTPDNFQSRRPNTSFCFLDIRSPGLGDTAMYLCATSDGQGWTEAFFGQGTRLTVV.

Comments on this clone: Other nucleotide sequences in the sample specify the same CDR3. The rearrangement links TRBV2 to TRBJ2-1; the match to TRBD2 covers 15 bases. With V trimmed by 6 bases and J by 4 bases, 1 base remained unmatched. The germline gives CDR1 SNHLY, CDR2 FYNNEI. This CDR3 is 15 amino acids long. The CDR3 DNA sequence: TGTGCCAGCAGGGGACTAGCGGGGGGTTACAATGAGCAGTTCTTC. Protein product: CASRGLAGGYNEQFF. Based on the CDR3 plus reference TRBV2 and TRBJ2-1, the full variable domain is EPEVTQTPSHQVTQMGQEVILRCVPISNHLYFYWYRQILGQKVEFLVSFYNNEISEKSEIFDDQFSVERPDGSNFTLKIRSTKLEDSAMYFCASRGLAGGYNEQFFGPGTRLTVL.

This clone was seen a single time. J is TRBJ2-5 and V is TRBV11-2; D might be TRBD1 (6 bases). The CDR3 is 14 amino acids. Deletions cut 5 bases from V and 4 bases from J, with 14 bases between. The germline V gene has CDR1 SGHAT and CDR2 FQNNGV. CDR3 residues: CASSPMQGTETQYF. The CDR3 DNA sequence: TGTGCCAGCAGCCCAATGCAGGGGACAGAGACCCAGTACTTC.

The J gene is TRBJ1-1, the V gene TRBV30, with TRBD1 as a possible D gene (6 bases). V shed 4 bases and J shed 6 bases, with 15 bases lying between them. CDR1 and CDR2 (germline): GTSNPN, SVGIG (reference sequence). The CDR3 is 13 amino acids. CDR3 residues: CAWNGGVGAEAFF. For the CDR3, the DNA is TGTGCCTGGAATGGGGGCGTGGGCGCTGAAGCTTTCTTT.

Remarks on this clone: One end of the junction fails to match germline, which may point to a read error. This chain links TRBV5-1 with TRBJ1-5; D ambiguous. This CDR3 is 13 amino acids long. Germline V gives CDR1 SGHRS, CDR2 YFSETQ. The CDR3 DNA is TGTGCCAGCAGCTTTGGGCCTGATCAGCCCCAGCATTTT. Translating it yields CASSFGPDQPQHF.

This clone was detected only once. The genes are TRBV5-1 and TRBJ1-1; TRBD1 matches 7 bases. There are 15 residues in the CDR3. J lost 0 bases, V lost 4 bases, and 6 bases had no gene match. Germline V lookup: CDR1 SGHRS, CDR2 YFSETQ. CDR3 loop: CASSEGQLMNTEAFF. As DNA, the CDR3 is TGCGCCAGCAGCGAGGGACAGTTGATGAACACTGAAGCTTTCTTT.

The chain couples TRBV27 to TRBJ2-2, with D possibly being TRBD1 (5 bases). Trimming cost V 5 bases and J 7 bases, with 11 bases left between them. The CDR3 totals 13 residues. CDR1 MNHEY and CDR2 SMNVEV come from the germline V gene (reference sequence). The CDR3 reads CASSKGRHGELFF. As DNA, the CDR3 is TGTGCCAGCAGTAAGGGGCGGCACGGGGAGCTGTTTTTT.

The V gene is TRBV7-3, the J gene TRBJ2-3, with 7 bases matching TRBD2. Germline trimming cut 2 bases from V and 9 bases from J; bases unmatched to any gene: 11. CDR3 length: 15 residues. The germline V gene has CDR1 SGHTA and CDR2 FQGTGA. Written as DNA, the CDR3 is TGTGCCAGCAGCTTAGATCCAGCGGGGCGTGGGACGCAGTATTTT. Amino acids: CASSLDPAGRGTQYF.

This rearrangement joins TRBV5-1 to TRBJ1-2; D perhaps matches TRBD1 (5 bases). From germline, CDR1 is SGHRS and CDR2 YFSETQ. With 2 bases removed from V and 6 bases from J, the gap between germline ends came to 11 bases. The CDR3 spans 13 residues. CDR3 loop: CASSFGRGDGYTF. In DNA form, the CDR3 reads TGCGCCAGCAGCTTCGGGAGGGGCGATGGCTACACCTTC.